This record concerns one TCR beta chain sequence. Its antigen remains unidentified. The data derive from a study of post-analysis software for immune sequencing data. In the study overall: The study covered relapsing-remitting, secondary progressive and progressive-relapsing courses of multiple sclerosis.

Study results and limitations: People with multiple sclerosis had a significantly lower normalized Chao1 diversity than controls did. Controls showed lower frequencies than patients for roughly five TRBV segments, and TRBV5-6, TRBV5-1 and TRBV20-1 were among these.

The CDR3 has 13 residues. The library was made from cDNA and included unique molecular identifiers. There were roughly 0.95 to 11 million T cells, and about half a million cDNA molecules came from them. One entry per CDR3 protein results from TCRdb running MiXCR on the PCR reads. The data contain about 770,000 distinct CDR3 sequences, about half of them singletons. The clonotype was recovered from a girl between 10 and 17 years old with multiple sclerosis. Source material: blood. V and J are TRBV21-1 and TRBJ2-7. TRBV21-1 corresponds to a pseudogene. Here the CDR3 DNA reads TGTGCCAGCAGCCCACGATGTTACTACGAGCAGTACTTC. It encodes CASSPRCYYEQYF.